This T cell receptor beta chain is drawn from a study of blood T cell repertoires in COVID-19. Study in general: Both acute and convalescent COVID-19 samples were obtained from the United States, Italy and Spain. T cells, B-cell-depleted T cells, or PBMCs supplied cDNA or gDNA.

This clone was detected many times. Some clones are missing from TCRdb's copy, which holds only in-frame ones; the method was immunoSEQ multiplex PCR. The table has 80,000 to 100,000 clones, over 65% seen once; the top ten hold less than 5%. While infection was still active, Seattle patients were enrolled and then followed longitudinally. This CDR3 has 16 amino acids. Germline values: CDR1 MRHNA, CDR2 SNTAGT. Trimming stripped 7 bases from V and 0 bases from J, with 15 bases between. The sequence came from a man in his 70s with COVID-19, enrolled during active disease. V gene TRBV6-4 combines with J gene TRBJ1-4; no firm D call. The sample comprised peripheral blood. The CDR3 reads CASITRPTATNEKLFF. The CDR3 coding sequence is TGTGCCAGCATCACGCGGCCGACCGCAACTAATGAAAAACTGTTTTTT.